This T cell receptor beta chain appears in the sequencing data of a study of CD8+ T cells in alopecia areata. About the research overall: The duration of tofacitinib was 6 to 18 months, with 6 months off drug afterward. General observations from the study: Among the cells sequenced in scalp samples are also the resident alphabeta T cells of normal skin.

RNA, once extracted, was reverse transcribed into cDNA for use as the sequencing template. Sequencing used immunoSEQ multiplex PCR; TCRdb keeps in-frame clones, though not all of them. Seen here are several thousand clones, roughly two thirds observed once, and the top ten hold more than 13%. Peripheral blood, together with lesional scalp punch biopsies, was collected from alopecia areata patients. Germline values: CDR1 SGHAT, CDR2 FQNNGV. The J segment lost 8 bases and the V segment lost 4 bases, leaving 16 bases of the junction unmatched. The CDR3 contains 17 residues. With regard to this clone: The antigen is undetermined.

Source: skin, taken at week 0. This clonotype originated in a human donor with alopecia areata. The chain carries TRBV11-2 and TRBJ2-1; TRBD2 matches 8 bases. The CDR3 protein is CASSSATGTRGNYEQFF. The DNA for the CDR3 is TGTGCCAGCAGCTCAGCAACCGGGACTAGGGGCAACTATGAGCAGTTCTTC.